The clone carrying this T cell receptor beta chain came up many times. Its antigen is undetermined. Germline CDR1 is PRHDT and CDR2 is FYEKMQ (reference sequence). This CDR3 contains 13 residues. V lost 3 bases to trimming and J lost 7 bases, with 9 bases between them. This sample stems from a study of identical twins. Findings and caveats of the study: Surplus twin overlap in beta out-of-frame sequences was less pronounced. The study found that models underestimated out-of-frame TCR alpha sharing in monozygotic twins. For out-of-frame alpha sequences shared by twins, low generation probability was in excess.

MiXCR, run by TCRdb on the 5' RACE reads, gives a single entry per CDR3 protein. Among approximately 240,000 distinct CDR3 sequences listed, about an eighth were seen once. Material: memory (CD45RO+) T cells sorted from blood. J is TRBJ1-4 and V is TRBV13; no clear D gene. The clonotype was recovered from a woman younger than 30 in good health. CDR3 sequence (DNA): TGTGCCAGCAGCTTTGGTCAGTCTGAAAAACTGTTTTTT. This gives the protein CASSFGQSEKLFF.